This T cell receptor (beta chain) was documented in a study of monozygotic twins with cystic fibrosis. Study-wide results and limits: Monozygotic CF twins shared more identical nucleotide clonotypes than unrelated patients. V usage most resembled the co-twin in 13 of 16 pairs. Low clonality (median around 0.0096) suggested a mostly naive repertoire.

CDR3 size: 12 residues. CDR1 and CDR2 (germline): SGDLS, YYNGEE. V was pared by 4 bases and J by 3 bases, with 7 bases between. Produced via immunoSEQ multiplex PCR; TCRdb's table is partial and in-frame only. Of some 26,000 clones in the sample, around 93% were seen once. With respect to this clone: The antigen is unknown.

The sequence derives from a girl aged 2 to 10 with cystic fibrosis. Sequenced input: blood. The V call is TRBV9, the J call TRBJ1-1; D gene unclear. CDR3 protein: CASSSWDTEAFF. The CDR3 DNA reads as TGTGCCAGCAGCTCCTGGGACACTGAAGCTTTCTTT.